This T cell receptor (beta chain) was identified in a study of OX40 agonist ivuxolimab in advanced cancers. Germline-derived CDR1 and CDR2 are MNHEY and SMNVEV (reference sequence). The CDR3 contains 15 residues. V lost 0 bases and J 5 bases, leaving 13 bases between the germline ends. The protocol was immunoSEQ multiplex PCR, while the TCRdb copy is restricted to in-frame clones and leaves out a portion. This sample has about 69,000 clones, with 75% to 90% found just once. This sequence originates from an adult with an advanced solid tumor such as melanoma, head and neck, liver or kidney cancer. The material was CD4+ or CD8+ T cells sorted from blood, obtained in a trial of the OX40 agonist ivuxolimab. V usage is TRBV27 and J usage is TRBJ1-1; D is unresolved. This CDR3 is CASSLSSGMWTEAFF. CDR3 coding DNA: TGTGCCAGCAGTTTATCATCGGGGATGTGGACTGAAGCTTTCTTT.